What follows are 17 T cell receptor beta chains derived from one specimen sequenced in a study of cytomegalovirus exposure and HLA in healthy donors. The PCR made use of 60 Vbeta and 13 Jbeta primers. Method: immunoSEQ multiplex PCR; TCRdb's copy keeps in-frame clones and lacks some. The repertoire holds 150,000 or so clones, with 79% as singletons. Sequences were obtained from PBMCs. The receptor set was obtained from a middle-aged woman in good health and CMV-seropositive.

The V and J genes are TRBV2 and TRBJ1-1; 7 nucleotides line up with TRBD1. CDR1 is SNHLY, CDR2 FYNNEI, per germline. This CDR3 has 15 amino acids. Losses at the gene ends were 4 bases for V and 3 bases for J; bases not matched to a gene: 8. CDR3 sequence (DNA): TGTGCCAGCAGTGGAAGGACAGGAGGTTACACTGAAGCTTTCTTT. Residues: CASSGRTGGYTEAFF. The full variable domain, its missing parts supplied by reference TRBV2 and TRBJ1-1, is EPEVTQTPSHQVTQMGQEVILRCVPISNHLYFYWYRQILGQKVEFLVSFYNNEISEKSEIFDDQFSVERPDGSNFTLKIRSTKLEDSAMYFCASSGRTGGYTEAFFGQGTRLTVV.

The rearrangement links TRBV13 to TRBJ2-1; 9 positions match TRBD2. J gave up 4 bases and V 0 bases, and 7 bases lay outside the gene matches. CDR1 and CDR2 from the germline V gene are PRHDT and FYEKMQ (reference sequence). The length of the CDR3 is 17 residues. CDR3 protein: CASSLGLGAGGYNEQFF. As DNA, the CDR3 is TGTGCCAGCAGCTTAGGCCTCGGCGCGGGGGGGTACAATGAGCAGTTCTTC.

This clone was found a few times. The CDR3 sequence: CASTQTGGIYGYTF. The CDR3 nucleotides are TGTGCCAGCACTCAGACAGGGGGGATCTATGGCTACACCTTC. The V and J genes are TRBV6-5 and TRBJ1-2, with TRBD1 matching over 9 bases. The CDR3 has 14 residues. Trimming cost V 7 bases and J 4 bases; bases outside gene matches: 7. In germline, CDR1 is MNHEY, CDR2 SVGAGI.

The genes are TRBV6-5 and TRBJ2-7; 11 bases match TRBD2. The CDR3 spans 14 residues. The V segment lost 8 bases and the J segment 7 bases; nucleotides outside the gene matches: 10. Germline assignment: CDR1 MNHEY and CDR2 SVGAGI. The CDR3 nucleotides read TGTGCCAGCCTTAGGACTAGCGGGTCTTATGAGCAGTACTTC. Translation gives CASLRTSGSYEQYF.

V and J are TRBV28 and TRBJ2-1; 8 bases agree with TRBD1. Germline CDR1 and CDR2: MDHEN and SYDVKM. With V trimmed by 6 bases and J by 0 bases, 4 bases remained unmatched. This CDR3 comprises 15 residues. In nucleotides, the CDR3 is TGTGCCAGCAGCATCGACAGGGGCTCCTACAATGAGCAGTTCTTC. Its protein product is CASSIDRGSYNEQFF.

The chain couples TRBV19 to TRBJ2-7; the match to TRBD2 covers 10 bases. This CDR3 has 16 amino acids. V lost 3 bases to trimming and J lost 4 bases; unmatched junction nucleotides: 9. The V gene's germline CDR1 is LNHDA and CDR2 SQIVND (reference sequence). DNA for the CDR3: TGTGCCAGTAGTATGGGTCACACTAGCGGGGATTACGAGCAGTACTTC. This gives the protein CASSMGHTSGDYEQYF. Full variable domain (remainder filled in from reference TRBV19 and TRBJ2-7): DGGITQSPKYLFRKEGQNVTLSCEQNLNHDAMYWYRQDPGQGLRLIYYSQIVNDFQKGDIAEGYSVSREKKESFPLTVTSAQKNPTAFYLCASSMGHTSGDYEQYFGPGTRLTVT.

The gene calls are TRBV15 and TRBJ1-5; a weak D match, TRBD1 (6 bases). The V and J ends lost 1 base and 3 bases respectively, with 13 bases between them. This CDR3 has 16 residues. In germline, CDR1 is LNHNV, CDR2 YYDKDF (reference sequence). Written as DNA, the CDR3 is TGTGCCACCAGCAGAGGGACAGCGTTTGACAATCAGCCCCAGCATTTT. Amino acids: CATSRGTAFDNQPQHF. Full variable domain (rest looked up from reference TRBV15 and TRBJ1-5): DAMVIQNPRYQVTQFGKPVTLSCSQTLNHNVMYWYQQKSSQAPKLLFHYYDKDFNNEADTPDNFQSRRPNTSFCFLDIRSPGLGDTAMYLCATSRGTAFDNQPQHFGDGTRLSIL.

The V call is TRBV7-3, the J call TRBJ2-3, with D possibly being TRBD1 (6 bases). V shed 3 bases and J shed 5 bases, with 9 bases lying between them. CDR1 and CDR2 from the germline V gene are SGHTA and FQGTGA. CDR3 length equals 13 residues. CDR3 loop: CASSFQGKDTQYF. The DNA of the CDR3 is TGTGCCAGCAGCTTTCAGGGGAAAGATACGCAGTATTTT.

The CDR3, as DNA: TGCGCCAGCAGCTTGGGCTGGCGGGGGTACAATGAGCAGTTCTTC. Protein product: CASSLGWRGYNEQFF. The chain links TRBV5-1 to TRBJ2-1; TRBD2 agrees at 7 bases. The CDR3 loop spans 15 amino acids. V lost 0 bases to trimming and J lost 4 bases; unmatched junction nucleotides: 4. Germline lookup yields CDR1 SGHRS and CDR2 YFSETQ.

Here the CDR3 reads CAISQGTSGVGREQYF. Written as DNA, the CDR3 is TGTGCCATCAGCCAAGGGACTAGCGGGGTGGGCAGGGAGCAGTACTTC. The V call is TRBV10-3, the J call TRBJ2-7; 13 positions agree with TRBD2. The CDR3 sequence is 16 residues long. Unmatched junction bases numbered 12, after V lost 6 bases and J lost 7 bases. CDR1 and CDR2 (germline): ENHRY, SYGVKD.

The chain links TRBV5-1 to TRBJ1-3; D is uncertain. The CDR3 is 15 residues long. Trimming cost V 4 bases and J 0 bases, with 11 bases left between them. From germline, CDR1 is SGHRS and CDR2 YFSETQ. The CDR3 protein is CASSVDGSSGNTIYF. The CDR3 coding sequence is TGCGCCAGCAGCGTGGACGGGAGCTCTGGAAACACCATATATTTT.

The chain is built from TRBV14 and TRBJ2-7; a possible D gene is TRBD2 (7 bases). V dropped 4 bases and J dropped 0 bases, with 31 bases sitting between them. The CDR3 is 21 amino acids. Germline CDR1 is SGHDN and CDR2 is FVKESK. For the CDR3, the DNA is TGTGCCAGCAGCCTAAGTAGGGGGGGGATCAACCTGGGACCTCACTCCTACGAGCAGTACTTC. Translation: CASSLSRGGINLGPHSYEQYF.

The chain couples TRBV6-6 to TRBJ2-1, with D maybe TRBD2 (5 bases). CDR1 MNHNY and CDR2 SVGAGI come from the germline V gene (reference sequence). V gave up 5 bases and J gave up 1 base, with 12 bases separating them. The CDR3 covers 15 residues. CDR3: CASSPAGGSYNEQFF. The CDR3 DNA reads as TGTGCCAGCAGTCCTGCCGGCGGGTCCTACAATGAGCAGTTCTTC.

This clone was picked up a small number of times. This chain joins TRBV2 and TRBJ1-1, with TRBD1 matching over 11 bases. The V gene end was trimmed by 7 bases and the J gene end by 2 bases; junction bases not matched to a gene: 9. Germline-derived CDR1 and CDR2 are SNHLY and FYNNEI. This CDR3 spans 16 amino acids. CDR3: CASIIPDRGPNTEAFF. CDR3 DNA: TGTGCCAGCATTATCCCGGACAGGGGGCCTAACACTGAAGCTTTCTTT.

V gene TRBV5-4 combines with J gene TRBJ2-7, with TRBD1 matching 9 bases. With 4 bases clipped from V and 2 bases from J, the junction kept 4 bases outside the gene matches. This CDR3 contains 14 residues. Germline CDR1 and CDR2: SGHNT and YYREEE (reference sequence). CDR3 in DNA: TGTGCCAGCAGCCCAACAGGGGGCCCCTACGAGCAGTACTTC. This translates into CASSPTGGPYEQYF.

The chain couples TRBV4-1 to TRBJ2-7; 11 nucleotides agree with TRBD1. Germline trimming cut 4 bases from V and 3 bases from J; bases unmatched to any gene: 8. Germline V lookup: CDR1 MGHRA, CDR2 YSYEKL. The CDR3 extends over 16 amino acids. The CDR3 coding sequence is TGCGCCAGCAGCCTCGAGCCGGGACAGGGGGGCTACGAGCAGTACTTC. Translating it yields CASSLEPGQGGYEQYF.

The chain is built from TRBV28 and TRBJ2-2; possible D gene TRBD2, 5 bases. Germline CDR1 is MDHEN and CDR2 is SYDVKM. This CDR3 is built from 14 residues. Trimming pared 7 bases from V and 2 bases from J, leaving 11 bases between. As DNA, the CDR3 is TGTGCCAGCACTAAGCGGCGTAACACCGGGGAGCTGTTTTTT. Its translation is CASTKRRNTGELFF.